These 9 T cell receptor beta chains originate from one sample sequenced in a study of T cells in Graves' hyperthyroidism and ophthalmopathy. Amplification yielded TCR beta CDR3 regions, with RNA transcripts as the source. The TCR CDR3 first-round RT-PCR relied on the HTBI primer set. TCRdb re-derived calls from the multiplex PCR reads in MiXCR, one entry per CDR3 protein. The sample lists around 620,000 distinct CDR3 sequences; around 14% were seen once. Sequenced input: blood. These receptors were taken from a woman between 18 and 29 years old with Graves' ophthalmopathy.

This clonotype has at least ten counts. This chain uses TRBV24-1 with TRBJ2-3, with no clear D. Between the trimmed V and J ends, which lost 4 bases and 5 bases, there was a span of 12 bases. CDR1 KGHDR and CDR2 SFDVKD come from the germline V gene. The CDR3 length is 14 residues. CDR3 sequence (DNA): TGTGCCACCAGTGAACAGCGATCGATAGATACGCAGTATTTT. This sequence encodes CATSEQRSIDTQYF.

This clonotype has only a few counts. The chain uses TRBV7-2 and TRBJ1-2; TRBD1 agrees at 11 bases. This CDR3 has 16 amino acids. V dropped 0 bases and J dropped 6; count of bases not matched to a gene: 6. Germline V lookup: CDR1 SGHTA, CDR2 FQGNSA. The CDR3 DNA sequence: TGTGCCAGCAGCTTAGCGTTGGGACAGGGGGATCATGGCTACACCTTC. Amino acid sequence: CASSLALGQGDHGYTF.

The chain links TRBV4-2 to TRBJ2-7; 10 nucleotides align to TRBD2. Germline loops: CDR1 LGHNA, CDR2 YNFKEQ. J lost 5 bases, V lost 6 bases, and 10 bases had no gene match. This CDR3 is 15 amino acids long. CDR3 sequence (DNA): TGTGCCAGCAGGACTACTAGCGGGATTGTGCACGAGCAGTACTTC. As protein: CASRTTSGIVHEQYF.

V gene TRBV10-3 combines with J gene TRBJ2-1; a possible D gene is TRBD1 (5 bases). CDR3 length: 14 residues. Germline V CDR1 and CDR2: ENHRY, SYGVKD. Trimming stripped 2 bases from V and 4 bases from J, with 9 bases between. CDR3 sequence: CAISEGAAYNEQFF. The CDR3 DNA sequence: TGTGCCATCAGTGAGGGGGCAGCTTACAATGAGCAGTTCTTC.

This clonotype was observed many times. The chain joins TRBV28 to TRBJ2-7, with 11 bases identical to TRBD2. The CDR3 spans 15 residues. The V gene's germline CDR1 is MDHEN and CDR2 SYDVKM. V dropped 7 bases and J dropped 7; count of bases not matched to a gene: 12. The CDR3: CASTETGLAAGEQYF. CDR3 coding DNA: TGTGCCAGCACCGAGACGGGACTAGCGGCGGGGGAGCAGTACTTC.

This clonotype was seen only a few times. The V and J genes are TRBV29-1 and TRBJ1-1, with D perhaps matching TRBD1 (5 bases). The CDR3 spans 13 residues. V shed 5 bases and J shed 1 base, with 11 bases lying between them. The germline V gene has CDR1 SQVTM and CDR2 ANQGSEA. The CDR3 region is CSVRRGENTEAFF. CDR3 sequence (DNA): TGCAGCGTTCGGCGAGGGGAGAACACTGAAGCTTTCTTT.

The chain combines TRBV5-8 with TRBJ2-6; TRBD1 aligns across 9 bases. This CDR3 has 16 amino acids. V lost 5 bases and J lost 0; bases outside the gene matches: 3. The germline gives CDR1 SGHTS, CDR2 YDEGEE. In nucleotides, the CDR3 is TGTGCCAGCAGGAGGACAGGGGCCTCTGGGGCCAACGTCCTGACTTTC. Translating gives CASRRTGASGANVLTF.

This clonotype was seen at least ten times. CDR3: CASSFMGSGADTQYF. CDR3 bases: TGTGCCAGCAGCTTCATGGGATCCGGGGCAGATACGCAGTATTTT. The chain links TRBV27 to TRBJ2-3; weak D call: TRBD2 (5 bases). The CDR3 sequence is 15 residues long. V dropped 6 bases and J dropped 4 bases, with 17 bases sitting between them. Germline assignment: CDR1 MNHEY and CDR2 SMNVEV (reference sequence).

The chain links TRBV5-4 to TRBJ2-5; the D gene is possibly TRBD1 (6 bases). Trimming removed 0 bases from V and 7 bases from J, with 13 bases in between. The CDR3 has 14 amino acids. Germline V gene sequence: CDR1 SGHNT, CDR2 YYREEE (reference sequence). Written as DNA, the CDR3 is TGTGCCAGCAGCTTGGGACAGGACGGCGGGACCCAGTACTTC. It codes for CASSLGQDGGTQYF.